Below, 13 T cell receptor beta chains from the same sample are listed, as sequenced in a study of blood T cells in healthy people across ages. The use of a sample-barcoded 5' primer and a J-beta primer mix characterized a second PCR of about 7 to 12 cycles. TCRdb reprocessed the 5' RACE reads with MiXCR, giving one entry per CDR3 protein. In the table there are approximately 1,000,000 distinct CDR3 sequences, under 45% of which are singletons. The specimen was blood. The source of these receptors is a woman between 55 and 75 years old in good health.

The genes are TRBV4-2 and TRBJ2-1, with D perhaps TRBD1 (6 bases). The CDR3 has 16 residues. CDR1 and CDR2 from the germline V gene are LGHNA and YNFKEQ. V was trimmed by 0 bases and J by 3 bases, leaving 12 bases between them. The CDR3 sequence: CASSQDFQGSYNEQFF. CDR3 in DNA: TGTGCCAGCAGCCAAGATTTCCAGGGGAGCTACAATGAGCAGTTCTTC.

The table lists this clonotype with a few counts. This chain connects TRBV29-1 to TRBJ1-1; weak D call: TRBD1 (5 bases). There are 13 residues in the CDR3. Deletions cut 3 bases from V and 5 bases from J, with 13 bases between. Germline CDR1 is SQVTM and CDR2 is ANQGSEA. As DNA, the CDR3 is TGCAGCGTTGATACATCGGGACTTACTGAAGCTTTCTTT. Encoded protein: CSVDTSGLTEAFF.

This clonotype was counted only a few times. The CDR3 DNA reads as TGTGCCAGCAGCTTAGTCGGGACAGGGAATGGCTACACCTTC. It translates to CASSLVGTGNGYTF. This sequence joins TRBV13 and TRBJ1-2; TRBD1 agrees at 9 bases. This CDR3 spans 14 amino acids. Germline V gene lookup returns CDR1 PRHDT and CDR2 FYEKMQ (reference sequence). V trimming: 1 base; J trimming: 6 bases; junction bases outside the gene matches: 3.

The chain combines TRBV5-6 with TRBJ1-4; D might be TRBD1 (6 bases). The CDR3 loop spans 15 amino acids. Trimming removed 7 bases from V and 0 bases from J, with 13 bases in between. The germline V gene has CDR1 SGHDT and CDR2 YYEEEE. In nucleotides, the CDR3 is TGTGCCAGCGGACAGACAACCGCAACTAATGAAAAACTGTTTTTT. Its translation is CASGQTTATNEKLFF.

This clonotype came up a few times. V usage is TRBV4-1 and J usage is TRBJ2-7; D is possibly TRBD2 (6 bases). The CDR3 is 15 amino acids. CDR1 is MGHRA, CDR2 YSYEKL, per germline. Trimming took 4 bases from V and 1 from J, leaving 14 bases between them. CDR3 coding DNA: TGCGCCAGCAGCCCGGAGACGGGGAGGTCCTACGAGCAGTACTTC. Translated, it gives CASSPETGRSYEQYF.

The chain employs TRBV6-1 and TRBJ2-5; tentative D call: TRBD1 (6 bases). CDR3 length equals 15 residues. With 7 bases removed from V and 5 bases from J, the gap between germline ends came to 20 bases. Germline-derived CDR1 and CDR2 are MNHNS and SASEGT. The CDR3 region is CASNHRQVLTETQYF. The DNA for the CDR3 is TGTGCCAGCAACCACCGACAGGTTTTAACGGAGACCCAGTACTTC.

The chain recombines TRBV20-1 with TRBJ2-3; D is ambiguous. V dropped 3 bases and J dropped 8 bases, with 15 bases sitting between them. Germline CDR1 and CDR2: DFQATT and SNEGSKA (reference sequence). The CDR3 is 13 amino acids. As DNA, the CDR3 is TGCAGTGCTAGGAACCTCGATCTTGGTACGCAGTATTTT. Residues: CSARNLDLGTQYF.

This chain joins TRBV11-2 and TRBJ2-5, with 7 bases fitting TRBD1. Trimming at V came to 5 bases and at J to 5 bases, leaving 14 bases not matched to a gene. Germline V gene lookup returns CDR1 SGHAT and CDR2 FQNNGV. The CDR3 has 16 amino acids. This chain's CDR3 is CASSPDRQGIGETQYF. The DNA for the CDR3 is TGTGCCAGCAGCCCTGACCGACAGGGTATAGGGGAGACCCAGTACTTC.

The V gene is TRBV11-2, the J gene TRBJ2-4; 7 bases agree with TRBD1. This CDR3 is built from 15 residues. The germline CDR1 and CDR2 sequences are SGHAT and FQNNGV. V shed 6 bases, J shed 13 bases, and the junction held 18 bases outside the gene matches. The CDR3 DNA follows: TGTGCCAGCAGGGATCGGGACAGACGCTTATTTGGGCAGTACTTC. As protein: CASRDRDRRLFGQYF.

The V call is TRBV9, the J call TRBJ1-4; 7 bases fit TRBD1. Germline values: CDR1 SGDLS, CDR2 YYNGEE. This CDR3 region has 15 residues. The J segment lost 3 bases and the V segment lost 4 bases, leaving 6 bases of the junction unmatched. The CDR3 loop is CASSLRDSSNEKLFF. The CDR3 DNA reads as TGTGCCAGCAGCCTACGGGACAGCTCTAATGAAAAACTGTTTTTT.

The rearrangement uses TRBV14 and TRBJ2-1; 11 bases line up with TRBD2. The CDR3 has 17 amino acids. After removal of 1 base from V and 8 bases from J, the junction contained 10 bases not matched to a gene. Germline CDR1 reads SGHDN; CDR2 reads FVKESK. CDR3 sequence reads: CASSQVWASGRMDEQFF. CDR3 DNA sequence: TGTGCCAGCAGCCAAGTTTGGGCTAGCGGGAGGATGGATGAGCAGTTCTTC.

The chain carries TRBV7-6 and TRBJ2-7, with TRBD2 as a possible D gene (6 bases). CDR1 is SGHVS and CDR2 is FNYEAQ in the germline V gene. V dropped 5 bases and J dropped 2 bases, with 16 bases sitting between them. The CDR3 consists of 15 residues. For the CDR3, the DNA is TGTGCCAGCAGCCCCGGCGGGACTCTCGCCTACGAGCAGTACTTC. It yields the protein CASSPGGTLAYEQYF. The complete variable domain, with remaining parts taken from reference TRBV7-6 and TRBJ2-7, reads GAGVSQSPRYKVTKRGQDVALRCDPISGHVSLYWYRQALGQGPEFLTYFNYEAQQDKSGLPNDRFSAERPEGSISTLTIQRTEQRDSAMYRCASSPGGTLAYEQYFGPGTRLTVT.

This clonotype turned up a few times. This chain joins TRBV6-5 and TRBJ2-1; 9 bases map to TRBD2. The CDR3 length is 12 residues. The junction had 0 bases not matched to a gene; V was cut back by 5 bases and J by 7 bases. In germline, CDR1 is MNHEY, CDR2 SVGAGI. This CDR3 is CASSAGGNEQFF. Written as DNA, the CDR3 is TGTGCCAGCAGTGCGGGGGGGAATGAGCAGTTCTTC.